This passage covers 14 T cell receptor beta chains from one sample sequenced in a study of beta chain features in type 1 diabetes. Of the isolated RNA, all was reverse transcribed, and so the sequenced material was expressed TCRB transcripts. TCRdb's copy holds only in-frame clones and misses some; the assay was immunoSEQ multiplex PCR. The sample shows 500,000 to 700,000 clones, 15% of them seen only once. Material: naive CD4+ T cells from blood. These TCRs come from a man in his late teens or twenties in good health.

This chain joins TRBV11-2 and TRBJ2-5; tentative D call: TRBD1 (5 bases). V lost 0 bases, J lost 5 bases, and 13 bases lay in between. Germline values: CDR1 SGHAT, CDR2 FQNNGV. There are 15 residues in the CDR3. The CDR3 bases are TGTGCCAGCAGCTTAGATTTGGCTAGGGGCGAGACCCAGTACTTC. It is translated as CASSLDLARGETQYF.

This clone was seen a handful of times. This chain connects TRBV4-3 to TRBJ2-1; D is uncertain. V was shortened by 0 bases and J by 0 bases, with 6 bases between the two germline ends. The germline CDR1 and CDR2 sequences are LGHNA and YSLEER. The CDR3 is 15 amino acids. The CDR3 DNA reads as TGCGCCAGCAGCCAAGACGGAACCTCCTACAATGAGCAGTTCTTC. Encoded protein: CASSQDGTSYNEQFF.

V gene TRBV10-3 combines with J gene TRBJ1-1; possible D gene TRBD1, 5 bases. The V gene lost 7 bases and the J gene lost 1 base, with 10 bases spanning the gap. The CDR3 length is 13 residues. Germline assignment: CDR1 ENHRY and CDR2 SYGVKD. CDR3: CAITYTGNTEAFF. Here the CDR3 DNA reads TGTGCCATCACCTACACAGGGAACACTGAAGCTTTCTTT.

This chain connects TRBV10-3 to TRBJ1-1; D uncertain. V lost 10 bases and J 2 bases, leaving 20 bases between the germline ends. This CDR3 region has 15 residues. The germline gives CDR1 ENHRY, CDR2 SYGVKD. The CDR3 DNA follows: TGTGCCAGCAACTCCGTTTTACCAGGAAACACTGAAGCTTTCTTT. It is translated as CASNSVLPGNTEAFF.

The chain links TRBV7-2 to TRBJ2-7; possible D gene TRBD1, 6 bases. CDR1 and CDR2 from the germline V gene are SGHTA and FQGNSA. The CDR3 runs to 15 residues. Deletions cut 7 bases from V and 3 bases from J, with 19 bases between. CDR3 in DNA: TGTGCCAGCACCGTACGTGGGGGCGTAGTCTACGAGCAGTACTTC. This gives the protein CASTVRGGVVYEQYF.

This clone was picked up a small number of times. The rearrangement joins TRBV4-3 to TRBJ2-3, with D possibly being TRBD2 (6 bases). This CDR3 contains 15 residues. Germline V gene sequence: CDR1 LGHNA, CDR2 YSLEER. The germline V and J ends were trimmed by 1 base and 0 bases, with 8 bases remaining between them. The CDR3 here is CASSQAGSSTDTQYF. CDR3 sequence (DNA): TGCGCCAGCAGCCAAGCCGGGAGTAGCACAGATACGCAGTATTTT.

V and J are TRBV28 and TRBJ1-1; D remains ambiguous. Trimming pared 4 bases from V and 8 bases from J, leaving 17 bases between. Germline-derived CDR1 and CDR2 are MDHEN and SYDVKM. The CDR3 has 14 amino acids. The CDR3 region is CASSWWPRRLEAFF. The CDR3 DNA reads TGTGCCAGCAGTTGGTGGCCTCGACGACTCGAAGCTTTCTTT.

This sequence joins TRBV6-5 and TRBJ1-1; 8 nucleotides line up with TRBD1. There are 15 residues in the CDR3. The V segment lost 7 bases and the J segment 1 base; nucleotides outside the gene matches: 8. Germline V gene sequence: CDR1 MNHEY, CDR2 SVGAGI. CDR3: CASKMSGQGNTEAFF. CDR3 DNA: TGTGCCAGCAAGATGTCTGGACAGGGGAACACTGAAGCTTTCTTT.

This clone was counted a few times. J is TRBJ1-2 and V is TRBV29-1; 9 bases are shared with TRBD1. Trimming cost V 7 bases and J 4 bases; bases outside gene matches: 4. From germline, CDR1 is SQVTM and CDR2 ANQGSEA. The CDR3 is 12 residues long. The CDR3 DNA sequence: TGCAGCGGGGGACAGGGTTCCTATGGCTACACCTTC. Translation: CSGGQGSYGYTF. The variable domain in full, with the rest retrieved from reference TRBV29-1 and TRBJ1-2, is SAVISQKPSRDICQRGTSLTIQCQVDSQVTMMFWYRQQPGQSLTLIATANQGSEATYESGFVIDKFPISRPNLTFSTLTVSNMSPEDSSIYLCSGGQGSYGYTFGSGTRLTVV.

V usage is TRBV15 and J usage is TRBJ1-2; tentative D call: TRBD1 (5 bases). Between the trimmed V and J ends, which lost 4 bases and 6 bases, there was a span of 9 bases. The germline gives CDR1 LNHNV, CDR2 YYDKDF (reference sequence). There are 12 residues in the CDR3. The CDR3 bases are TGTGCCACCAGCAACTTGGGGGATGGCTACACCTTC. Encoded protein: CATSNLGDGYTF.

This clone occurred a few times. The chain uses TRBV7-8 and TRBJ2-7, with a weak D call TRBD1 (6 bases). Deletions cut 3 bases from V and 0 bases from J, with 12 bases between. CDR1 and CDR2 from the germline V gene are SGHVS and FQNEAQ. The CDR3 sequence is 15 residues long. The CDR3, as DNA: TGTGCCAGCAGCTTCAAGGGGGTAATCTCCTACGAGCAGTACTTC. Translated, it gives CASSFKGVISYEQYF.

This rearrangement joins TRBV28 to TRBJ1-1; a weak D match, TRBD1 (6 bases). The germline CDR1 and CDR2 sequences are MDHEN and SYDVKM. The CDR3 covers 15 residues. Trimming removed 3 bases at V and 7 bases at J, with 18 bases between. CDR3 sequence reads: CASSLGGATAIEAFF. For the CDR3, the DNA is TGTGCCAGCAGTTTGGGGGGCGCAACTGCAATTGAAGCTTTCTTT.

The genes are TRBV9 and TRBJ2-1, with 10 bases lining up with TRBD2. This CDR3 has 18 amino acids. V lost 5 bases to trimming and J lost 0 bases; unmatched junction nucleotides: 11. Germline CDR1 reads SGDLS; CDR2 reads YYNGEE. The chain's CDR3 is CASSFSASGGLSYNEQFF. In DNA, the CDR3 is TGTGCCAGCAGTTTTTCTGCTAGCGGGGGCCTCTCCTACAATGAGCAGTTCTTC.

This clone was recorded a few times. V and J are TRBV4-3 and TRBJ2-3; D possibly corresponds to TRBD1 (5 bases). The CDR3 totals 16 residues. CDR1 is LGHNA, CDR2 YSLEER, per germline. V lost 1 base, J lost 8 bases, and 19 bases lay in between. In nucleotides, the CDR3 is TGCGCCAGCAGCCAAGTGATCGTGGCCCAGCAGGGTACGCAGTATTTT. Amino acids: CASSQVIVAQQGTQYF.